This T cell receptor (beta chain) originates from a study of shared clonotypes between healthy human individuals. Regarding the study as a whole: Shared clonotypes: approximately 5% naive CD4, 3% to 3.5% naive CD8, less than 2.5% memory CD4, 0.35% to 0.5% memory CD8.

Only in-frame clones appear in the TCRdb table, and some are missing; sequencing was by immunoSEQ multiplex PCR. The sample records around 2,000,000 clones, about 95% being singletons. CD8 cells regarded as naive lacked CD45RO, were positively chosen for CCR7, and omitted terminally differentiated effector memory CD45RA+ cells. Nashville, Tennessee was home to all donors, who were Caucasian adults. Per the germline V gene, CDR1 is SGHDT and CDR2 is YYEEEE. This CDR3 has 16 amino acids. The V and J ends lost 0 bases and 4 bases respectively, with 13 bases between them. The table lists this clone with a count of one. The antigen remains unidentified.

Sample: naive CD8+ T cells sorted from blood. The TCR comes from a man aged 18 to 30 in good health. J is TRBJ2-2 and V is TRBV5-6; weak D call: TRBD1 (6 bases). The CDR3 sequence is CASSLGGPDPTGELFF. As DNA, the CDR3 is TGTGCCAGCAGCTTGGGGGGGCCGGACCCCACCGGGGAGCTGTTTTTT.